A single sample gave rise to the 10 T cell receptor beta chains below, sequenced in a study of blood T cell repertoires in COVID-19. Here immunoSEQ multiplex PCR was the method, and the copy in TCRdb shows in-frame clones only, minus some. The sample records about 200,000 clones, around 81% being singletons. The sequencing input was PBMCs or T cells enriched from blood (not recorded which). The receptors here all came from a man between 40 and 49 years old who had recovered from COVID-19.

J is TRBJ1-2 and V is TRBV6-6; no clear D gene. CDR3 length: 15 amino acids. V gave up 5 bases and J gave up 0 bases, with 13 bases separating them. CDR1 and CDR2 (germline): MNHNY, SVGAGI (reference sequence). This CDR3 is CASSRTGTANYGYTF. DNA of the CDR3: TGTGCCAGCAGTCGGACGGGAACGGCTAACTATGGCTACACCTTC.

This clone showed up many times. The chain recombines TRBV19 with TRBJ2-1, with a possible D match to TRBD2 (5 bases). CDR3 length equals 13 residues. Per germline, CDR1 LNHDA and CDR2 SQIVND (reference sequence). Trimming cost V 5 bases and J 8 bases, with 13 bases left between them. Here the CDR3 reads CASSPQRYDEQFF. CDR3 DNA sequence: TGTGCCAGTAGTCCCCAGCGGTACGATGAGCAGTTCTTC.

This chain joins TRBV10-2 and TRBJ2-5, with 7 positions matching TRBD2. V lost 7 bases to trimming and J lost 7 bases; unmatched junction nucleotides: 15. This CDR3 has 15 residues. The germline V gene has CDR1 WSHSY and CDR2 SAAADI. The CDR3 coding sequence is TGCGCCAGCACTCCTAGCGGTGGAGGGGTTGGGACCCAGTACTTC. This gives the protein CASTPSGGGVGTQYF.

V is TRBV12-3 or TRBV12-4 and J is TRBJ2-1; TRBD1 is a possible D gene (6 bases). This CDR3 has 13 amino acids. Trimming pared 5 bases from V and 10 bases from J, leaving 15 bases between. The CDR3 DNA reads as TGTGCCAGCAGTATTTGGGGGCAAGGGGAGCAGTTCTTC. As protein: CASSIWGQGEQFF.

This chain uses TRBV5-1 with TRBJ2-2; D possibly corresponds to TRBD1 (6 bases). The CDR3 spans 15 residues. Germline assignment: CDR1 SGHRS and CDR2 YFSETQ. V was clipped by 3 bases and J by 0 bases, with 9 bases between them. CDR3 amino acids: CASSWGQTNTGELFF. CDR3 DNA sequence: TGCGCCAGCAGCTGGGGACAAACGAACACCGGGGAGCTGTTTTTT.

The V call is TRBV2, the J call TRBJ1-3; D possibly corresponds to TRBD1 (5 bases). Germline CDR1 is SNHLY and CDR2 is FYNNEI. V was trimmed by 1 base and J by 4 bases, leaving 8 bases between them. The CDR3 has 14 residues. This CDR3 is CASSEGRAGNTIYF. In DNA, the CDR3 is TGTGCCAGCAGTGAAGGCAGGGCAGGAAACACCATATATTTT.

J is TRBJ1-1 and V is TRBV7-2; TRBD1 agrees at 7 bases. The germline V gene encodes CDR1 SGHTA and CDR2 FQGNSA. J was trimmed by 1 base and V by 3 bases; bases with no gene match: 8. CDR3 length equals 16 residues. CDR3 coding DNA: TGTGCCAGCAGCTTCCAAACCGGGACAGCGAACACTGAAGCTTTCTTT. This gives the protein CASSFQTGTANTEAFF.

The chain has TRBV30 and TRBJ2-2; 8 nucleotides match TRBD2. CDR1 is GTSNPN and CDR2 is SVGIG in the germline V gene (reference sequence). V lost 3 bases, J lost 5 bases, and 11 bases stayed unmatched. The CDR3 totals 16 residues. DNA for the CDR3: TGTGCCTGGAGCGTTGCAAGCGGGAGATGGACCGGGGAGCTGTTTTTT. It specifies CAWSVASGRWTGELFF.

The sample holds one count of this clone. This chain links TRBV7-2 with TRBJ2-5, with 13 nucleotides matching TRBD2. Germline-derived CDR1 and CDR2 are SGHTA and FQGNSA. The junction had 10 bases not matched to a gene; V was cut back by 5 bases and J by 4 bases. This CDR3 region has 17 residues. This CDR3 is CASSRPTSGGAPETQYF. The CDR3 DNA follows: TGTGCCAGCAGCAGACCCACTAGCGGGGGGGCCCCAGAGACCCAGTACTTC.

V usage is TRBV5-1 and J usage is TRBJ1-2, with 8 nucleotides matching TRBD1. The trim removed 4 bases at V and 4 bases at J, leaving 6 bases unmatched. Germline assignment: CDR1 SGHRS and CDR2 YFSETQ. The CDR3 has 14 amino acids. The CDR3 is CASSPGQETYGYTF. Written as DNA, the CDR3 is TGCGCCAGCAGCCCGGGACAGGAGACCTATGGCTACACCTTC. The whole variable domain, remainder taken from reference TRBV5-1 and TRBJ1-2, is KAGVTQTPRYLIKTRGQQVTLSCSPISGHRSVSWYQQTPGQGLQFLFEYFSETQRNKGNFPGRFSGRQFSNSRSEMNVSTLELGDSALYLCASSPGQETYGYTFGSGTRLTVV.